Detailed here is one TCR beta chain. These data are taken from a study of preoperative IRX-2 immunotherapy in early breast cancer. Treatment: preoperative locoregional IRX-2 cytokine immunotherapy. Patients received preoperative, locoregional IRX-2 cytokine immunotherapy in a phase Ib study. Clones were read by immunoSEQ multiplex PCR, and TCRdb kept only the in-frame ones, dropping some. The sample contains approximately 30,000 clones, nearly 95% of which appear only once. CDR1 is SGHNT, CDR2 YYREEE, per germline (reference sequence). V gave up 0 bases and J gave up 2 bases, with 7 bases separating them. The CDR3 spans 14 residues.

The rearrangement links TRBV5-4 to TRBJ2-3; no reliable D call. The sequence derives from a human donor with breast cancer. The biological material was taken from a patient treated with IRX-2 immunotherapy. The CDR3, as DNA: TGTGCCAGCAGCTTGGGGCTGAACACAGATACGCAGTATTTT. It codes for CASSLGLNTDTQYF.